The entry below describes one T cell receptor (beta chain). The sample comes from a study of blood T cell repertoires in COVID-19. Study-level information: The cDNA or gDNA used as material had been derived from T cells, B-cell-depleted T cells, or PBMCs.

Authors' methods: From reference gene primer amplification, estimates of nucleated cell counts were derived. Libraries were prepared by immunoSEQ multiplex PCR; TCRdb keeps only in-frame clonotypes and omits some of them. The DNA was the basis for D and trimming; V, J and clone size are from that table. This table holds 130,000 to 150,000 clones, around 75% found once. This CDR3 spans 15 amino acids. V lost 6 bases, J lost 8 bases, and 10 bases stayed unmatched. Germline V gene data show CDR1 as LNHDA and CDR2 as SQIVND (reference sequence). The TCR sequence derives from a woman between 70 and 85 years old with COVID-19, enrolled during active disease. Sequencing input: peripheral blood. The chain has TRBV19 and TRBJ1-4, with TRBD1 matching 9 bases. Here the CDR3 reads CASSPQTGGSEKLFF. Here the CDR3 DNA reads TGTGCCAGTAGCCCCCAGACAGGGGGAAGCGAAAAACTGTTTTTT.